Each of the 8 T cell receptor beta chains below was sequenced from the same sample in a study of regulatory T cells in long-lasting Graves disease. Documented time point: newly diagnosed GD, antithyroid drugs for less than 3 months. Construction of the TCR library relied on RNA isolated from PBMCs. CDR3 regions were amplified by Arm-PCR using iRepertoire HTBI primers to build TCR beta libraries. TCRdb independently ran MiXCR on the multiplex PCR reads; one entry per CDR3 protein. The sample shows some 330,000 distinct CDR3 sequences, approximately 12% of them seen only once. In addition, the sample was reused for a study of T cells in Graves' hyperthyroidism and ophthalmopathy.

Here the sequenced sample was peripheral blood mononuclear cells (PBMCs), taken at new diagnosis, from a patient treated with antithyroid drugs. Receptor source: a woman aged 18 to 35 with Graves disease.

Remarks on this clonotype: Being one base from a much bigger clone, this may be a read error. CDR3 in amino acids: CSATRVDTDAQYF. The CDR3 bases are TGCAGTGCAACCAGGGTGGACACAGATGCGCAGTATTTT. The rearrangement joins TRBV20-1 to TRBJ2-3; the D gene is possibly TRBD1 (5 bases). The CDR3 has 13 amino acids. Germline CDR1 DFQATT, CDR2 SNEGSKA (reference sequence).

This chain joins TRBV7-2 and TRBJ1-5; a weak D match, TRBD1 (6 bases). Trimming left V 2 bases short and J 2 bases short, with 13 bases between. CDR3 size: 16 residues. CDR1 is SGHTA and CDR2 is FQGNSA in the germline V gene. CDR3 region: CASSLRPGDRNQPQHF. The CDR3 DNA is TGTGCCAGCAGCTTAAGGCCAGGGGACCGCAATCAGCCCCAGCATTTT.

The table lists this clonotype with many counts. This chain connects TRBV7-9 to TRBJ2-1, with 8 bases fitting TRBD1. This CDR3 contains 18 residues. Per the germline V gene, CDR1 is SEHNR and CDR2 is FQNEAQ (reference sequence). Unmatched junction bases numbered 16, after V lost 5 bases and J lost 4 bases. The CDR3 is CASSSLLGTGQAYNEQFF. Here the CDR3 DNA reads TGTGCCAGCAGCAGCTTGTTGGGTACGGGACAGGCTTACAATGAGCAGTTCTTC.

This clonotype was detected many times. This chain uses TRBV12-3 or TRBV12-4 with TRBJ2-1; 10 bases fit TRBD2. Unmatched junction bases numbered 5, after V lost 7 bases and J lost 5 bases. This CDR3 has 14 amino acids. CDR3 nucleotide sequence: TGTGCCAGCACTAGTGGACTAGCGGACAATGAGCAGTTCTTC. It codes for CASTSGLADNEQFF.

This clonotype was found many times. The V and J genes are TRBV9 and TRBJ2-5; D unresolved. The V gene's germline CDR1 is SGDLS and CDR2 YYNGEE. Trimming removed 0 bases at V and 5 bases at J, with 11 bases between. The CDR3 has 14 residues. The CDR3 nucleotides are TGTGCCAGCAGCGTAGACGGTAGCATGGAGACCCAGTACTTC. Residues: CASSVDGSMETQYF.

This clonotype has just a few counts. The junction shows a germline mismatch at one end, possibly a read error. The chain has TRBV13 and TRBJ2-3, with 11 bases lining up with TRBD2. The CDR3 length is 13 residues. The V gene's germline CDR1 is PRHDT and CDR2 FYEKMQ (reference sequence). CDR3 in amino acids: CASSVNSGRAFFF. The CDR3 bases are TGTGCCAGCAGCGTTAATAGCGGGAGGGCCTTTTTTTTT.

This clonotype has at least ten counts. The chain has TRBV7-2 and TRBJ2-5; the match to TRBD2 covers 7 bases. Germline CDR1 reads SGHTA; CDR2 reads FQGNSA. The V segment lost 3 bases and the J segment 1 base; nucleotides outside the gene matches: 5. The CDR3 spans 15 residues. CDR3 DNA sequence: TGTGCCAGCAGCTTGCAGACGGGGGGCCAAGAGACCCAGTACTTC. It is translated as CASSLQTGGQETQYF.

Many counts were recorded for this clonotype. The chain employs TRBV25-1 and TRBJ1-1; D is undetermined. Germline CDR1 is MGHDK and CDR2 is SYGVNS. CDR3 length: 14 residues. The V and J ends lost 6 bases and 3 bases respectively, with 14 bases between them. CDR3 sequence reads: CASRRPGVDTEAFF. In DNA, the CDR3 is TGTGCCAGCAGGCGGCCCGGGGTGGACACTGAAGCTTTCTTT.